This record looks at one TCR beta chain sequence and its context. Its antigen is unknown. The sample holds no much larger clone one base away, and base qualities are not on file. The CDR3 runs 15 residues from the cysteine to the phenylalanine. Only CDR3 DNA is held: 45 bases, read in frame from base 1. The V end loses 4 bases and the J end loses 0 bases, and a stretch of 13 bases separates them. Looking up the germline V gene yields CDR1 SGHAT and CDR2 FQNNGV. The data originate from a study of blood T cell repertoires in COVID-19 (TCRdb year 2020). For context, the study as a whole: Samples covering the acute and convalescent phases of COVID-19 were provided by collaborators in the United States, Italy and Spain. The repertoires were released in a freely available public database intended as a resource for research on the immune response to SARS-CoV-2. The material from the prospective study consisted of cDNA or gDNA derived from T cells, B-cell-depleted T cells, or PBMCs. Where HLA class I and class II types were available, the types were taken from metadata supplied by the sample provider, not from assay-based typing. Samples came from the ongoing ImmuneRACE study (first 160 participants) plus 1,254 subjects from 6 global collaborators. Subjects who had been exposed to COVID-19, were actively infected with it, or had recovered from it provided the deeply sampled blood TCRbeta repertoires that made up the dataset. Nearly every sample came with metadata listing a de-identified subject ID, COVID-19 status, age in years and sex.

General study outcomes and caveats: The amount of clinical and demographic metadata varied by source and participant and was provided uncurated.

Samples from volunteer blood donors who had recovered from COVID-19 were contributed by a second Seattle source. Whole blood was collected in K2EDTA tubes by collaborating institutions according to the institutions' own protocols. For TCRbeta analysis, collaborators shipped samples as frozen whole blood, isolated PBMCs, or DNA extracted from either of those sample types. The immunoSEQ Assay, a bias-controlled multiplex PCR, was used to amplify TCRbeta CDR3 regions from genomic DNA. Under the source paper's analysis protocol: The number of nucleated cells in each sample was estimated from the amplification of reference gene primers within the assay. Sequence reads were collapsed and filtered to measure the absolute abundance of every unique TCRbeta CDR3 rearrangement. For each sample, productive Simpson clonality was calculated by taking the square root of Simpson's diversity index across productive rearrangements. Here the immuneACCESS table is served through TCRdb, limited to in-frame sequences with V and J called. Missing clones are a known gap in these copies; in checked studies unresolved V genes cover under half, and the rest lacks a known reason. The V and J calls and the clone size are those of that table, but D and trimming were determined from the DNA. This sample is represented by 270,000 or so clones; 89% of them were singletons. Of the sample, about 4.6% is held by the ten largest clones.

The receptor's source is a woman aged 40 to 49 who had recovered from COVID-19. The V and J genes are TRBV11-2 and TRBJ2-7; TRBD1 is a possible D gene, resting on 6 matching bases. Material: peripheral blood. The CDR3 protein is CASSSLGQISYEQYF. The bases are TGTGCCAGCAGCTCCCTTGGACAGATCTCCTACGAGCAGTACTTC.